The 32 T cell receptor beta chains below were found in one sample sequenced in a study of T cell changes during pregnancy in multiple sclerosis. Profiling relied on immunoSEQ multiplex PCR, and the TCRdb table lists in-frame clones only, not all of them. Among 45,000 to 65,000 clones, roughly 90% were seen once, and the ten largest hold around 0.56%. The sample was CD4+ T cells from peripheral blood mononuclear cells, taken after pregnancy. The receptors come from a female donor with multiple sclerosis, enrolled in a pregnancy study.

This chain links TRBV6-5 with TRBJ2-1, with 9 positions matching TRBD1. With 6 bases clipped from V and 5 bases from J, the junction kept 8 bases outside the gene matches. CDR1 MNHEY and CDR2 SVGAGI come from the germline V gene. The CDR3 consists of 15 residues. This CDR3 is CASSKDRGDNNEQFF. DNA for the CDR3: TGTGCCAGCAGCAAGGACAGGGGTGATAACAATGAGCAGTTCTTC.

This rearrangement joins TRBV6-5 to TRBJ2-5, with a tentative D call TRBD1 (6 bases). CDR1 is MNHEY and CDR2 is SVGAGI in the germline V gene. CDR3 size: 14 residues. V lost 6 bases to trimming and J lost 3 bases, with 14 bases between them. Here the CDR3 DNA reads TGTGCCAGCAGCCGTGGACAGCGGAAAGAGACCCAGTACTTC. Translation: CASSRGQRKETQYF.

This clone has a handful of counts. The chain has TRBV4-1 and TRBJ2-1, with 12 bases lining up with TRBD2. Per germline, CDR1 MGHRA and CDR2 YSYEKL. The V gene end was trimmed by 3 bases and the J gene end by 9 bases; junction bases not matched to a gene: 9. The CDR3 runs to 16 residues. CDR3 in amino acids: CASSQVLAGGLSEQFF. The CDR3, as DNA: TGCGCCAGCAGCCAGGTCCTAGCGGGAGGGCTGAGTGAGCAGTTCTTC.

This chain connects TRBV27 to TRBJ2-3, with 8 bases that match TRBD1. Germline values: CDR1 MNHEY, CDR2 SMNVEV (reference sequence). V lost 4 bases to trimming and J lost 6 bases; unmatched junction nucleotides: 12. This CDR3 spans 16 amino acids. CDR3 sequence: CASSSPTRQGRDTQYF. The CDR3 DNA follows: TGTGCCAGCAGTTCGCCGACGAGACAGGGGCGGGATACGCAGTATTTT.

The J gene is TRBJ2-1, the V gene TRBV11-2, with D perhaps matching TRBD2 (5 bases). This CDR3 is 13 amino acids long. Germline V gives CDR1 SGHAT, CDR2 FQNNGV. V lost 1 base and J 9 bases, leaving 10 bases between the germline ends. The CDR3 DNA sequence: TGTGCCAGCAGCTTAGCTTTAGCGAGTGAGCAGTTCTTC. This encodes CASSLALASEQFF.

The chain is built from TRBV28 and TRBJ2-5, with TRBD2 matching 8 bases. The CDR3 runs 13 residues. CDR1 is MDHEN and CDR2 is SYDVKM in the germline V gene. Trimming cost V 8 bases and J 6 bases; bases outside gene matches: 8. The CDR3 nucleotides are TGTGCCAGCCGGAGCGGGAGTAGGAAGACCCAGTACTTC. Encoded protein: CASRSGSRKTQYF. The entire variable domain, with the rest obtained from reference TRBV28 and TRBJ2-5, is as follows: DVKVTQSSRYLVKRTGEKVFLECVQDMDHENMFWYRQDPGLGLRLIYFSYDVKMKEKGDIPEGYSVSREKKERFSLILESASTNQTSMYLCASRSGSRKTQYFGPGTRLLVL.

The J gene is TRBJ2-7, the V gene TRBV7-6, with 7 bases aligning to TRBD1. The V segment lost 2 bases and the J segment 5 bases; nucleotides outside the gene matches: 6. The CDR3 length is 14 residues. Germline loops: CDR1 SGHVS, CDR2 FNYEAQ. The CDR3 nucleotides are TGTGCCAGCAGCTTATCAGGGGGAAGGAACGAGCAGTACTTC. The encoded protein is CASSLSGGRNEQYF.

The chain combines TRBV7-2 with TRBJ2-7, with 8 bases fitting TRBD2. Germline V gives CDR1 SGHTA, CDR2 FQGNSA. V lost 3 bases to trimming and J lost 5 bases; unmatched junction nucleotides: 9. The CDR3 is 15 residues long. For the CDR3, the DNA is TGTGCCAGCAGCTTCCTAGGGAGCGGGAGTAACGAGCAGTACTTC. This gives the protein CASSFLGSGSNEQYF.

DNA for the CDR3: TGTGCCACCAGCAGCACACGAGCGGGAGTCGGGGAGCTGTTTTTT. Translating gives CATSSTRAGVGELFF. The gene calls are TRBV15 and TRBJ2-2; 8 bases align to TRBD2. This CDR3 comprises 15 residues. Germline V gene lookup returns CDR1 LNHNV and CDR2 YYDKDF (reference sequence). The V gene end was trimmed by 3 bases and the J gene end by 7 bases; junction bases not matched to a gene: 7.

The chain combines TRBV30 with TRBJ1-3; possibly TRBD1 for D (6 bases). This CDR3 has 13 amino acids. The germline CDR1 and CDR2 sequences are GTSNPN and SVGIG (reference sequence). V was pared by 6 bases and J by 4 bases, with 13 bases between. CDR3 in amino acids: CACFTGSGNTIYF. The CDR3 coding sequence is TGTGCCTGCTTCACAGGGTCCGGAAACACCATATATTTT. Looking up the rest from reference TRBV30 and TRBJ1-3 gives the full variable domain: SQTIHQWPATLVQPVGSPLSLECTVEGTSNPNLYWYRQAAGRGLQLLFYSVGIGQISSEVPQNLSASRPQDRQFILSSKKLLLSDSGFYLCACFTGSGNTIYFGEGSWLTVV.

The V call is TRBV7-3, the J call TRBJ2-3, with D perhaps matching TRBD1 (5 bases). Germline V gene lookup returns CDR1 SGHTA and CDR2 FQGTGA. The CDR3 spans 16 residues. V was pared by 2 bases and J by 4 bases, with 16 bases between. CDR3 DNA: TGTGCCAGCAGCTTACAGGGTAGTCGGCTAGCAGATACGCAGTATTTT. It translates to CASSLQGSRLADTQYF.

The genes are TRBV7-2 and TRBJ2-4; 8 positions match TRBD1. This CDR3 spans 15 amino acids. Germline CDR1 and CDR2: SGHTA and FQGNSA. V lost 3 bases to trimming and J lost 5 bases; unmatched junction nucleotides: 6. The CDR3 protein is CASSFEDRVENIQYF. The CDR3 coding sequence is TGTGCCAGCAGCTTCGAGGACAGGGTTGAAAACATTCAGTACTTC.

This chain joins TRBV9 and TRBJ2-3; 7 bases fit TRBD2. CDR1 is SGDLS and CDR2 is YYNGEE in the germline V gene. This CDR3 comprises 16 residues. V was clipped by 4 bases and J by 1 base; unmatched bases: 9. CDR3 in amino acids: CASSRPGGGGTDTQYF. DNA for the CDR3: TGTGCCAGCAGCCGTCCGGGGGGTGGGGGCACAGATACGCAGTATTTT.

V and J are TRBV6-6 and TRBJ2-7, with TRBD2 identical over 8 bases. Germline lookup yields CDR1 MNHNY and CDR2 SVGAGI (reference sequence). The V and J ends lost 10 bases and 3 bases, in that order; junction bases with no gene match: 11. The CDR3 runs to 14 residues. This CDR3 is CATNRGSGSYEQYF. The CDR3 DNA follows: TGTGCCACCAACCGTGGGAGCGGGAGCTACGAGCAGTACTTC.

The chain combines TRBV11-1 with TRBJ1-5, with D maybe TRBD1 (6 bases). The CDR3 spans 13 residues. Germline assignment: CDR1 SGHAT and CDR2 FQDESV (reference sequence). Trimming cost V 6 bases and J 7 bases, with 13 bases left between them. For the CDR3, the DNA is TGTGCCAGCAGTACAGGGTTAGGGCAGCCCCAGCATTTT. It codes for CASSTGLGQPQHF.

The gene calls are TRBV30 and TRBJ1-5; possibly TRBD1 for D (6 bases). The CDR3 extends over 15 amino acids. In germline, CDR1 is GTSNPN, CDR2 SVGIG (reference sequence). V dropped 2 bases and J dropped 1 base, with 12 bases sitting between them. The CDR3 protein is CAWSKTGLSNQPQHF. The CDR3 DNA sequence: TGTGCCTGGAGTAAAACAGGGTTGAGCAATCAGCCCCAGCATTTT.

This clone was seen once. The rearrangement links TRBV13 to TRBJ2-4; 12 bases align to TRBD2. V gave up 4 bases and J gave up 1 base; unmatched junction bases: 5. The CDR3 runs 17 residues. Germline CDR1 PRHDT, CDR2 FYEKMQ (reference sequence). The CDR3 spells CASSSRLAGVAKNIQYF. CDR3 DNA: TGTGCCAGCAGCTCGCGACTAGCGGGGGTGGCCAAAAACATTCAGTACTTC.

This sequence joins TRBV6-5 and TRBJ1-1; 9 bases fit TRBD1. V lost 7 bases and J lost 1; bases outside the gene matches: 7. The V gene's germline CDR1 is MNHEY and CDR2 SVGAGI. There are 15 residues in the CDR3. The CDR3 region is CASKSDRGGNTEAFF. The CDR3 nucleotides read TGTGCCAGCAAATCGGACAGGGGTGGGAACACTGAAGCTTTCTTT.

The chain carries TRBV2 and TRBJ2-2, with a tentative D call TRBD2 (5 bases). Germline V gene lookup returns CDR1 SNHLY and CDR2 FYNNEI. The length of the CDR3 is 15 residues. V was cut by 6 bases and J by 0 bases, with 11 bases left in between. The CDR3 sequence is CASSPPGTNTGELFF. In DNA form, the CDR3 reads TGTGCCAGCAGCCCCCCGGGGACGAACACCGGGGAGCTGTTTTTT.

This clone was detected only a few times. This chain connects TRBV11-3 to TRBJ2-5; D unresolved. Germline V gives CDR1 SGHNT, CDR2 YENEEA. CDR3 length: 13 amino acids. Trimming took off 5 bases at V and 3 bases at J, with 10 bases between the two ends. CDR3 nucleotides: TGTGCCAGCAGCCCATGGGCAAAAGAGACCCAGTACTTC. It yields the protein CASSPWAKETQYF.

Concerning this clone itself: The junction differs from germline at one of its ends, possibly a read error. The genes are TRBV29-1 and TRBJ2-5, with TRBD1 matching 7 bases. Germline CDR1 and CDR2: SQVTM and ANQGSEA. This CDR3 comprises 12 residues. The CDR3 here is CSFEGAQETQYF. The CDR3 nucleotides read TGCAGCTTTGAGGGGGCACAAGAGACCCAGTACTTC.

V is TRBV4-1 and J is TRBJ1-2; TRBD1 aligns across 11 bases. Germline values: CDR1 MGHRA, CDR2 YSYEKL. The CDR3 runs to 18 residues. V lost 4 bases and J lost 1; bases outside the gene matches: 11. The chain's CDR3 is CASSRPSAGTGGNYGYTF. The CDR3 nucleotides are TGCGCCAGCAGCCGACCGAGTGCCGGGACAGGGGGTAACTATGGCTACACCTTC.

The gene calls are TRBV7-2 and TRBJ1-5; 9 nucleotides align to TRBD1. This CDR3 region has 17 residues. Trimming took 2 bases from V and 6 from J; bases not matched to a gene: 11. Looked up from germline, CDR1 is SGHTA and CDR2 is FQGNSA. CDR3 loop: CASSLRDRDMMGQPQHF. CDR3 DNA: TGTGCCAGCAGCTTAAGGGACAGGGATATGATGGGTCAGCCCCAGCATTTT.

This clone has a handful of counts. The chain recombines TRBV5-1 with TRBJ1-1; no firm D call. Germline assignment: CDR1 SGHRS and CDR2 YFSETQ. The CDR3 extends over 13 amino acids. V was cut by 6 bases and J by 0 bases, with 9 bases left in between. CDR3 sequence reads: CASKEAVNTEAFF. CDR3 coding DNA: TGCGCCAGCAAGGAGGCGGTGAACACTGAAGCTTTCTTT. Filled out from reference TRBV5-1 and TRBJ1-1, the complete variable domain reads KAGVTQTPRYLIKTRGQQVTLSCSPISGHRSVSWYQQTPGQGLQFLFEYFSETQRNKGNFPGRFSGRQFSNSRSEMNVSTLELGDSALYLCASKEAVNTEAFFGQGTRLTVV.

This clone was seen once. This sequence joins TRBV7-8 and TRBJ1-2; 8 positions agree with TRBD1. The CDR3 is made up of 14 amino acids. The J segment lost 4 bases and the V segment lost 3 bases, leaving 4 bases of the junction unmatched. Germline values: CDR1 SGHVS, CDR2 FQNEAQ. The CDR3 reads CASSLDRVTYGYTF. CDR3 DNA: TGTGCCAGCAGCTTGGACAGGGTCACCTATGGCTACACCTTC.

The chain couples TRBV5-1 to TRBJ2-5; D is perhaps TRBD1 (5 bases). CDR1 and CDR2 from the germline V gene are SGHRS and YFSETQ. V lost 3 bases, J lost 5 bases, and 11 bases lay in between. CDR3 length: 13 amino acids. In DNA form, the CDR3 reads TGCGCCAGCAGCTCACAGGAGATCGAGACCCAGTACTTC. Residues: CASSSQEIETQYF.

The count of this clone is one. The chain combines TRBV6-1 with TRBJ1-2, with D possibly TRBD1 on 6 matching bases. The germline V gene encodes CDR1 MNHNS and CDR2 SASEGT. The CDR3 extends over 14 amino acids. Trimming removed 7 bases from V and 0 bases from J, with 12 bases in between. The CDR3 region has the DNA TGTGCCAGCAACAGGGTAAACACTAACTATGGCTACACCTTC. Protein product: CASNRVNTNYGYTF.

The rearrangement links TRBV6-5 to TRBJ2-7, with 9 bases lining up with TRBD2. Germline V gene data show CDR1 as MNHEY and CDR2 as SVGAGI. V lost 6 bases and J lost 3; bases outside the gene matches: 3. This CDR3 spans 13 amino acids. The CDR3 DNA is TGTGCCAGCAGCCGGACTAGCGACTACGAGCAGTACTTC. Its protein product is CASSRTSDYEQYF.

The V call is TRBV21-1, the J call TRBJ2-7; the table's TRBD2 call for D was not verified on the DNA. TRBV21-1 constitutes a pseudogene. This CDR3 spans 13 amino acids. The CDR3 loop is CASSKYPAYEQYF. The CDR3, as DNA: TGTGCCAGCAGCAAATATCCCGCCTACGAGCAGTACTTC.

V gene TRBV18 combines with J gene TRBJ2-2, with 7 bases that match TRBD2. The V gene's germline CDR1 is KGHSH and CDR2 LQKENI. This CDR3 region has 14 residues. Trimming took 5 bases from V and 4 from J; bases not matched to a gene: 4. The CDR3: CASSASGSTGELFF. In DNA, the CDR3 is TGTGCCAGCTCAGCTAGCGGATCCACCGGGGAGCTGTTTTTT.

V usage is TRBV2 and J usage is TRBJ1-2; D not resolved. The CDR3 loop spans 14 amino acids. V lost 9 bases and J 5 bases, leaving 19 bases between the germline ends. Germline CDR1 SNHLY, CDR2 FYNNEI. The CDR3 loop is CARPLGVMGYGYTF. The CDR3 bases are TGTGCCAGACCACTCGGGGTAATGGGATATGGCTACACCTTC.

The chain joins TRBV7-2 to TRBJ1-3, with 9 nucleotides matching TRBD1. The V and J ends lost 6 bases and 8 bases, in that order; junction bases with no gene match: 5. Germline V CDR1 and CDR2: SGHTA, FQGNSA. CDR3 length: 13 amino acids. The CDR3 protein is CASRDRGVDTIYF. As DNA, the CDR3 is TGTGCCAGCAGGGACAGGGGCGTCGACACCATATATTTT.